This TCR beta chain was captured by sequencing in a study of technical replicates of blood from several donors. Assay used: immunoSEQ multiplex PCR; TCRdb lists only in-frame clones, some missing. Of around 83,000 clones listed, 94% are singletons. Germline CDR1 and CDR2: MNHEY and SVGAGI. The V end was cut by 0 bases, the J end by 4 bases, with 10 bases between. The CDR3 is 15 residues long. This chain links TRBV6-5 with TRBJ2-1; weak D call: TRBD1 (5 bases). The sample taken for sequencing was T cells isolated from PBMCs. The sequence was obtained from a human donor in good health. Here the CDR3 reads CASSYSETAYNEQFF. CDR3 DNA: TGTGCCAGCAGTTACTCGGAGACAGCGTACAATGAGCAGTTCTTC.